The 29 T cell receptor beta chains below all came from one sample that was sequenced in a study of T cells after yellow fever vaccination. One entry per CDR3 protein results from TCRdb running MiXCR on the 5' RACE reads. This sample has a few hundred thousand distinct CDR3 sequences, with about 4% found just once. Sequenced material: PBMCs, taken 5 days after the yellow fever booster vaccination. The receptors were gathered from a man aged 18 to 30 who received the YFV17D yellow fever vaccine.

This clonotype occurred many times. The chain employs TRBV5-1 and TRBJ2-3; the match to TRBD1 covers 11 bases. V lost 4 bases and J lost 5; bases outside the gene matches: 3. The CDR3 runs 14 residues. CDR1 SGHRS and CDR2 YFSETQ come from the germline V gene. The CDR3 sequence is CASSMGQGGDTQYF. The CDR3 DNA reads TGCGCCAGCAGCATGGGACAGGGGGGAGATACGCAGTATTTT.

This clonotype was recorded at least ten times. V usage is TRBV5-1 and J usage is TRBJ2-5; 10 bases line up with TRBD2. Unmatched junction bases numbered 8, after V lost 4 bases and J lost 5 bases. The V gene's germline CDR1 is SGHRS and CDR2 YFSETQ. The CDR3 runs to 15 residues. The CDR3 here is CASSAVAGGTETQYF. The DNA of the CDR3 is TGCGCCAGCAGCGCAGTAGCGGGGGGAACGGAGACCCAGTACTTC. Filled out from reference TRBV5-1 and TRBJ2-5, the complete variable domain reads KAGVTQTPRYLIKTRGQQVTLSCSPISGHRSVSWYQQTPGQGLQFLFEYFSETQRNKGNFPGRFSGRQFSNSRSEMNVSTLELGDSALYLCASSAVAGGTETQYFGPGTRLLVL.

This chain connects TRBV7-3 to TRBJ2-2; D gene ambiguous. The V gene's germline CDR1 is SGHTA and CDR2 FQGTGA. Between the trimmed V and J ends, which lost 4 bases and 5 bases, there was a span of 8 bases. CDR3 length equals 13 residues. This CDR3 is CASSSGLTGELFF. CDR3 bases: TGTGCCAGCAGCTCGGGTCTAACCGGGGAGCTGTTTTTT.

V gene TRBV29-1 combines with J gene TRBJ1-1; tentative D call: TRBD1 (6 bases). Per germline, CDR1 SQVTM and CDR2 ANQGSEA. The CDR3 runs 14 residues. Between the trimmed V and J ends, which lost 7 bases and 3 bases, there was a span of 18 bases. The DNA of the CDR3 is TGCAGCGCCCAGCCGGGGTACAGGGACACTGAAGCTTTCTTT. This translates into CSAQPGYRDTEAFF.

This clonotype has a count of ten or more. The genes are TRBV5-6 and TRBJ2-3; D unresolved. Germline V gene data show CDR1 as SGHDT and CDR2 as YYEEEE. V was clipped by 0 bases and J by 2 bases, with 7 bases between them. The CDR3 is made up of 14 amino acids. Here the CDR3 DNA reads TGTGCCAGCAGCTTGGATGCGAACACAGATACGCAGTATTTT. Amino acid sequence: CASSLDANTDTQYF. Together with reference TRBV5-6 and TRBJ2-3, the CDR3 gives the full variable domain: DAGVTQSPTHLIKTRGQQVTLRCSPKSGHDTVSWYQQALGQGPQFIFQYYEEEERQRGNFPDRFSGHQFPNYSSELNVNALLLGDSALYLCASSLDANTDTQYFGPGTRLTVL.

The V gene is TRBV28, the J gene TRBJ1-5, with D possibly TRBD1 on 6 matching bases. Germline CDR1 is MDHEN and CDR2 is SYDVKM. The CDR3 is made up of 13 amino acids. Trimming left V 5 bases short and J 7 bases short, with 12 bases between. CDR3 sequence: CASSQGIRQPQHF. DNA of the CDR3: TGTGCCAGCAGTCAGGGGATACGACAGCCCCAGCATTTT.

The chain links TRBV6-2 or TRBV6-3 to TRBJ1-6; 7 bases line up with TRBD1. This CDR3 has 13 amino acids. Germline CDR1 MNHEY, CDR2 SVGEGT. Trimming cost V 6 bases and J 7 bases; bases outside gene matches: 3. The CDR3 bases are TGTGCCAGCAGACAGGGGTGGAATTCACCCCTCCACTTT. Protein product: CASRQGWNSPLHF.

The gene calls are TRBV7-6 and TRBJ1-6; tentative D call: TRBD1 (5 bases). The CDR3 consists of 18 residues. Trimming removed 5 bases from V and 2 bases from J, with 19 bases in between. Per germline, CDR1 SGHVS and CDR2 FNYEAQ. The CDR3 DNA sequence: TGTGCCAGCAGCCGAAAGGGGACGCTGGACACCTATAATTCACCCCTCCACTTT. This sequence encodes CASSRKGTLDTYNSPLHF.

This clonotype has ten or more counts. This rearrangement joins TRBV4-2 to TRBJ2-3; D is undetermined. V lost 3 bases to trimming and J lost 4 bases, with 2 bases between them. CDR3 length equals 11 residues. Germline loops: CDR1 LGHNA, CDR2 YNFKEQ. The CDR3 DNA reads TGTGCCAGCAGCCACGCAGATACGCAGTATTTT. Translated: CASSHADTQYF.

This clonotype was observed many times. The rearrangement links TRBV5-1 to TRBJ2-4, with 8 positions matching TRBD1. The V gene's germline CDR1 is SGHRS and CDR2 YFSETQ. V was clipped by 3 bases and J by 0 bases; unmatched bases: 5. The CDR3 runs 16 residues. Written as DNA, the CDR3 is TGCGCCAGCAGCTCAACAGGGGGACTAGCCAAAAACATTCAGTACTTC. This translates into CASSSTGGLAKNIQYF.

This clonotype was detected ten times or more. The rearrangement uses TRBV7-6 and TRBJ2-2; 7 nucleotides line up with TRBD2. V trimming: 0 bases; J trimming: 5 bases; junction bases outside the gene matches: 3. CDR3 size: 15 residues. Germline CDR1 reads SGHVS; CDR2 reads FNYEAQ. For the CDR3, the DNA is TGTGCCAGCAGCTTAGCAGGGAGGGATACCGGGGAGCTGTTTTTT. Residues: CASSLAGRDTGELFF.

This clonotype was counted at least ten times. The rearrangement uses TRBV5-5 and TRBJ1-2, with a tentative D call TRBD1 (5 bases). V lost 0 bases and J lost 4, with 13 bases in between. This CDR3 region has 15 residues. The germline gives CDR1 SGHKS, CDR2 YYEKEE (reference sequence). Here the CDR3 reads CASSLVGTGPYGYTF. CDR3 DNA sequence: TGTGCCAGCAGCTTGGTCGGTACAGGACCCTATGGCTACACCTTC.

In this sample, this clonotype turned up a few times. The rearrangement links TRBV6-2 or TRBV6-3 to TRBJ1-2, with 7 positions matching TRBD1. The CDR3 sequence is 15 residues long. Germline CDR1 MNHEY, CDR2 SVGEGT. J was trimmed by 7 bases and V by 5 bases; bases with no gene match: 13. As DNA, the CDR3 is TGTGCCAGCAGTCAGCTTACAGGGGCTGAATCTGGCTACACCTTC. This codes for CASSQLTGAESGYTF.

The chain combines TRBV7-2 with TRBJ2-6; the D call may be TRBD1 or TRBD2 (5 bases each). The CDR3 has 15 amino acids. Germline V CDR1 and CDR2: SGHTA, FQGNSA. V dropped 2 bases and J dropped 6 bases, with 11 bases sitting between them. The CDR3 spells CASSLWGYLANVLTF. The CDR3 bases are TGTGCCAGCAGCTTATGGGGGTATTTGGCCAACGTCCTGACTTTC. The full variable domain, rest sourced from reference TRBV7-2 and TRBJ2-6, is GAGVSQSPSNKVTEKGKDVELRCDPISGHTALYWYRQSLGQGLEFLIYFQGNSAPDKSGLPSDRFSAERTGGSVSTLTIQRTQQEDSAVYLCASSLWGYLANVLTFGAGSRLTVL.

This clonotype occurred many times. The chain carries TRBV5-4 and TRBJ2-3; D is undetermined. The CDR3 is 16 amino acids. The germline gives CDR1 SGHNT, CDR2 YYREEE (reference sequence). Trimming took 4 bases from V and 2 from J, leaving 17 bases between them. CDR3 region: CASSPLRSQVTDTQYF. Here the CDR3 DNA reads TGTGCCAGCAGCCCACTCCGGAGTCAGGTCACAGATACGCAGTATTTT.

This clonotype was counted many times. The chain has TRBV6-5 and TRBJ2-2; D is possibly TRBD2 (5 bases). This CDR3 spans 13 amino acids. Germline V gene data show CDR1 as MNHEY and CDR2 as SVGAGI. V was shortened by 4 bases and J by 4 bases, with 7 bases between the two germline ends. The CDR3 reads CASSSLATGELFF. The CDR3 nucleotides are TGTGCCAGCAGTTCGCTAGCCACCGGGGAGCTGTTTTTT.

The chain recombines TRBV6-6 with TRBJ1-4, with D possibly TRBD1 on 5 matching bases. This CDR3 contains 14 residues. The V and J ends lost 6 bases and 7 bases respectively, with 15 bases between them. Germline assignment: CDR1 MNHNY and CDR2 SVGAGI (reference sequence). DNA of the CDR3: TGTGCCAGCAGCTCCAGGGAATTTAGTGAAAAACTGTTTTTT. Translating it yields CASSSREFSEKLFF.

This clonotype was seen ten or more times. This sequence joins TRBV3-1 and TRBJ2-7, with D possibly matching TRBD2 (5 bases). Germline V CDR1 and CDR2: LGHDT, YNNKEL (reference sequence). V lost 4 bases and J 0 bases, leaving 10 bases between the germline ends. This CDR3 has 14 amino acids. CDR3 sequence reads: CASSPGGSSYEQYV. The CDR3 coding sequence is TGTGCCAGCAGCCCAGGTGGGAGCTCCTACGAGCAGTACGTC.

V and J are TRBV20-1 and TRBJ2-7; TRBD2 matches 13 bases. Per germline, CDR1 DFQATT and CDR2 SNEGSKA (reference sequence). J lost 2 bases, V lost 2 bases, and 3 bases had no gene match. There are 15 residues in the CDR3. This CDR3 reads CSARPGLAGAYEQYF. As DNA, the CDR3 is TGCAGTGCTAGACCTGGACTAGCGGGGGCCTACGAGCAGTACTTC.

The chain carries TRBV5-1 and TRBJ2-5, with D maybe TRBD1 (7 bases). Germline V gives CDR1 SGHRS, CDR2 YFSETQ. With 0 bases removed from V and 5 bases from J, the gap between germline ends came to 11 bases. The CDR3 consists of 14 residues. The CDR3 here is CASSLGTGGETQYF. CDR3 DNA: TGCGCCAGCAGCTTGGGGACAGGAGGGGAGACCCAGTACTTC.

The sample holds many counts of this clonotype. This chain uses TRBV5-1 with TRBJ1-5, with D uncertain. Germline lookup yields CDR1 SGHRS and CDR2 YFSETQ. V was trimmed by 4 bases and J by 5 bases, leaving 10 bases between them. The CDR3 sequence is 13 residues long. The CDR3 spells CASSIQPDQPQHF. Here the CDR3 DNA reads TGCGCCAGCAGCATCCAACCGGATCAGCCCCAGCATTTT.

V and J are TRBV7-2 and TRBJ2-3, with D perhaps matching TRBD2 (5 bases). Trimming stripped 5 bases from V and 5 bases from J, with 17 bases between. The CDR3 totals 15 residues. The germline V gene encodes CDR1 SGHTA and CDR2 FQGNSA. The CDR3 protein is CASSRLFENVDTQYF. CDR3 coding DNA: TGTGCCAGCAGCCGACTATTCGAGAACGTAGATACGCAGTATTTT. Based on the CDR3 plus reference TRBV7-2 and TRBJ2-3, the full variable domain is GAGVSQSPSNKVTEKGKDVELRCDPISGHTALYWYRQSLGQGLEFLIYFQGNSAPDKSGLPSDRFSAERTGGSVSTLTIQRTQQEDSAVYLCASSRLFENVDTQYFGPGTRLTVL.

This clonotype has a handful of counts. This chain connects TRBV5-6 to TRBJ2-7; the match to TRBD1 covers 11 bases. This CDR3 has 16 amino acids. V was clipped by 6 bases and J by 4 bases; unmatched bases: 12. CDR1 is SGHDT, CDR2 YYEEEE, per germline. The CDR3, as DNA: TGTGCCAGCACCAATGGGGGGGACAGGGGGTGGTACGAGCAGTACGTC. Translating gives CASTNGGDRGWYEQYV.

This clonotype has more than one count but fewer than ten. The chain recombines TRBV7-9 with TRBJ2-7; 7 bases match TRBD2. This CDR3 region has 13 residues. Germline values: CDR1 SEHNR, CDR2 FQNEAQ (reference sequence). Losses at the gene ends were 1 base for V and 6 bases for J; bases not matched to a gene: 3. The CDR3 bases are TGTGCCAGCAGCTTAGGGGGAGGGCCCGAGCAGTACGTC. It translates to CASSLGGGPEQYV.

This clonotype showed up just a few times. The chain joins TRBV5-1 to TRBJ2-3, with 11 bases that match TRBD1. Trimming at V came to 5 bases and at J to 4 bases, leaving 6 bases not matched to a gene. Germline V lookup: CDR1 SGHRS, CDR2 YFSETQ. The CDR3 sequence is 15 residues long. The CDR3, as DNA: TGCGCCAGCAGGGCGGACAGGGGGCGCGCAGATACGCAGTATTTT. The encoded protein is CASRADRGRADTQYF. The variable domain in full, completed from reference TRBV5-1 and TRBJ2-3, reads KAGVTQTPRYLIKTRGQQVTLSCSPISGHRSVSWYQQTPGQGLQFLFEYFSETQRNKGNFPGRFSGRQFSNSRSEMNVSTLELGDSALYLCASRADRGRADTQYFGPGTRLTVL.

The chain links TRBV12-3 or TRBV12-4 to TRBJ2-7; no definite D call. There are 11 residues in the CDR3. The V end was cut by 4 bases, the J end by 6 bases, with 7 bases between. The CDR3, as DNA: TGTGCCAGCAGTTCAATGGGCGAGCAGTACTTC. Amino acid sequence: CASSSMGEQYF.

The chain combines TRBV19 with TRBJ1-4; possibly TRBD1 for D (5 bases). CDR1 is LNHDA, CDR2 SQIVND, per germline (reference sequence). V was shortened by 5 bases and J by 2 bases, with 15 bases between the two germline ends. This CDR3 has 16 residues. The CDR3 DNA reads TGTGCCAGTAGTCCAGAGGGACCAGGGACTAATGAAAAACTGTTTTTT. It specifies CASSPEGPGTNEKLFF.

This clonotype was counted only a few times. The rearrangement uses TRBV30 and TRBJ1-5; D may be TRBD1 (5 bases). The CDR3 length is 13 residues. Germline loops: CDR1 GTSNPN, CDR2 SVGIG (reference sequence). The germline V and J ends were trimmed by 5 bases and 2 bases, with 10 bases remaining between them. In nucleotides, the CDR3 is TGTGCCTGGGCCTTAGGGGGCAATCAGCCCCAGCATTTT. Amino acids: CAWALGGNQPQHF.

This clonotype was counted only a few times. J is TRBJ2-7 and V is TRBV25-1; possible D gene TRBD2, 7 bases. CDR1 MGHDK and CDR2 SYGVNS come from the germline V gene. This CDR3 has 15 residues. The V and J ends lost 3 bases and 6 bases respectively, with 18 bases between them. Written as DNA, the CDR3 is TGTGCCAGCAGTGACGGGGGGCCAGTCCGGGTCGAGCAGTACTTC. Its protein product is CASSDGGPVRVEQYF.